This TCR beta chain was captured in a study of shared clonotypes between healthy human individuals. Sorted-subset replicate PCR reactions were performed with about 210 ng DNA, corresponding to about 30,000 T cell genomes. As processed by the authors: Filtering differed because ImmunoSEQ produced junction-only sequences that carried no quality scores. Sequencing used immunoSEQ multiplex PCR; TCRdb keeps in-frame clones, though not all of them. V and J calls plus clone size are reproduced from that table; the DNA served to infer D and trimming. Among some 2,000,000 clones listed, 95% were seen once. This TCR was sampled from a young man in good health. Sequenced input: naive CD4+ T cells sorted from blood. Indicated subset: CD45RA+ positively selected.

For the CDR3, the DNA is TGTGCTGTCCCGATCGGTGACCCCAAAGGCTACACCTTC. This sequence encodes CAVPIGDPKGYTF. The rearrangement joins TRBV12-5 to TRBJ1-2; D gene uncertain. There are 13 residues in the CDR3. From germline, CDR1 is LGHNT and CDR2 FRNRAP. V lost 11 bases, J lost 8 bases, and 21 bases lay in between.